These T cell receptor beta chains were read from a single sample in a study of T cell responses to AZD1222 COVID-19 vaccine. Assay used: immunoSEQ multiplex PCR; TCRdb lists only in-frame clones, some missing. The sample includes approximately 65,000 clones, about 74% of them seen just once. Sequencing was performed on peripheral blood, taken on day 0 of AZD1222 vaccination. These receptors came from an adult in good health. CDR3s include the opening cysteine and the closing phenylalanine or tryptophan. Each record gives: J gene, V gene, clone size, CDR3 length, CDR3 protein. Clone size appears in some rows only: once, few, many, or a class for an expanded clone.

TRBJ2-1 TRBV27 few 14 CASSAGFSYNEQFF
TRBJ2-7 TRBV28 - 11 CASRGGYEQYF
TRBJ1-6 TRBV20-1 - 12 CSASVGNSPLHF
TRBJ2-1 TRBV5-4 once 17 CASTPAGTSGGGNEQFF
TRBJ2-7 TRBV7-2 - 15 CASSLDPELSYEQYF
TRBJ1-5 TRBV19 few 15 CASKGDSNSNQPQHF
TRBJ1-1 TRBV6-5 - 12 CASRDSTTEAFF
TRBJ2-7 TRBV5-1 - 15 CASSPAGDLHYEQYF
TRBJ2-7 TRBV11-2 - 13 CASSFGTWDEQYF
TRBJ2-2 TRBV2 - 15 CASSRTGGMAGELFF
TRBJ1-2 TRBV7-2 - 15 CASGWTGMAGYGYTF
TRBJ2-3 TRBV24-1 few 15 CATSDPTGSTDTQYF
TRBJ2-1 TRBV15 few 13 CATSTWGGNEQFF
TRBJ1-2 TRBV4-3 - 14 CASSQARSYYGYTF
TRBJ1-5 TRBV2 few 12 CASKLGGQPQHF
TRBJ1-5 TRBV7-9 - 13 CASSLNSYQPQHF
TRBJ1-1 TRBV10-3 - 12 CAISESDSEAFF
TRBJ1-2 TRBV6-5 - 13 CASRDSINYGYTF
TRBJ2-2 TRBV5-6 - 15 CASRPLAANTGELFF
TRBJ2-5 TRBV7-3 - 13 CASSPARSETQYF
TRBJ1-1 TRBV11-3 few 12 CASSLVQGEAFF
TRBJ1-2 TRBV5-4 - 15 CASSLATGQRYGYTF
TRBJ1-4 TRBV19 - 14 CASKRGPGGEKLFF
TRBJ2-1 TRBV27 few 13 CASSYLSADEQFF
TRBJ2-7 TRBV18 - 13 CASSPPETYEQYF
TRBJ1-2 TRBV11-1 - 14 CASSPTKTGAGYTF
TRBJ2-1 TRBV19 - 14 CASRGQDIGNEQFF
TRBJ2-1 TRBV7-9 few 14 CASSRVLGENEQFF
TRBJ2-5 TRBV11-2 - 14 CASSLEPSGETQYF
TRBJ1-2 TRBV6-2/TRBV6-3 few 14 CASSYSTGLLGYTF
TRBJ2-3 TRBV2 - 14 CASSPGQSTDTQYF
TRBJ1-5 TRBV6-2/TRBV6-3 few 15 CASSPSRGLIKPQHF
TRBJ1-1 TRBV27 few 13 CASSLYGGTEAFF
TRBJ1-3 TRBV27 - 17 CASSLLGGTLSGNTIYF
TRBJ1-5 TRBV18 - 14 CASSPDPRLQPQHF
TRBJ1-5 TRBV2 - 11 CASSVDQPQHF
TRBJ2-5 TRBV6-4 - 16 CASSVRGSSHQETQYF
TRBJ1-2 TRBV6-2/TRBV6-3 - 15 CASSYPGSLMRGYTF
TRBJ1-4 TRBV7-6 - 15 CASSLARTGGEKLFF
TRBJ2-3 TRBV24-1 - 15 CATSDSTGFTDTQYF
TRBJ1-1 TRBV5-5 - 13 CASGITAKSEAFF
TRBJ2-1 TRBV18 - 15 CASSRSGRTVNEQFF
TRBJ1-6 TRBV11-2 - 15 CASSVRQGWNSPLHF
TRBJ1-5 TRBV15 - 15 CATSRDLTKNQPQHF
TRBJ1-1 TRBV29-1 - 11 CSARSDTEAFF
TRBJ2-7 TRBV5-1 - 13 CASSLAGLNEQYF
TRBJ2-1 TRBV10-3 - 16 CAITSPGQGRYNEQFF
TRBJ1-1 TRBV7-7 - 13 CASSLTENTEAFF
TRBJ2-3 TRBV5-1 once 13 CASSLTGTDTQYF
TRBJ1-1 TRBV27 - 13 CASIGRTNTEAFF
TRBJ1-2 TRBV3-1/TRBV3-2 - 16 CASSPPGTLEFYGYTF
TRBJ1-4 TRBV20-1 - 15 CSASRAVASNEKLFF
TRBJ1-1 TRBV9 once 15 CASSVVPETGTEAFF